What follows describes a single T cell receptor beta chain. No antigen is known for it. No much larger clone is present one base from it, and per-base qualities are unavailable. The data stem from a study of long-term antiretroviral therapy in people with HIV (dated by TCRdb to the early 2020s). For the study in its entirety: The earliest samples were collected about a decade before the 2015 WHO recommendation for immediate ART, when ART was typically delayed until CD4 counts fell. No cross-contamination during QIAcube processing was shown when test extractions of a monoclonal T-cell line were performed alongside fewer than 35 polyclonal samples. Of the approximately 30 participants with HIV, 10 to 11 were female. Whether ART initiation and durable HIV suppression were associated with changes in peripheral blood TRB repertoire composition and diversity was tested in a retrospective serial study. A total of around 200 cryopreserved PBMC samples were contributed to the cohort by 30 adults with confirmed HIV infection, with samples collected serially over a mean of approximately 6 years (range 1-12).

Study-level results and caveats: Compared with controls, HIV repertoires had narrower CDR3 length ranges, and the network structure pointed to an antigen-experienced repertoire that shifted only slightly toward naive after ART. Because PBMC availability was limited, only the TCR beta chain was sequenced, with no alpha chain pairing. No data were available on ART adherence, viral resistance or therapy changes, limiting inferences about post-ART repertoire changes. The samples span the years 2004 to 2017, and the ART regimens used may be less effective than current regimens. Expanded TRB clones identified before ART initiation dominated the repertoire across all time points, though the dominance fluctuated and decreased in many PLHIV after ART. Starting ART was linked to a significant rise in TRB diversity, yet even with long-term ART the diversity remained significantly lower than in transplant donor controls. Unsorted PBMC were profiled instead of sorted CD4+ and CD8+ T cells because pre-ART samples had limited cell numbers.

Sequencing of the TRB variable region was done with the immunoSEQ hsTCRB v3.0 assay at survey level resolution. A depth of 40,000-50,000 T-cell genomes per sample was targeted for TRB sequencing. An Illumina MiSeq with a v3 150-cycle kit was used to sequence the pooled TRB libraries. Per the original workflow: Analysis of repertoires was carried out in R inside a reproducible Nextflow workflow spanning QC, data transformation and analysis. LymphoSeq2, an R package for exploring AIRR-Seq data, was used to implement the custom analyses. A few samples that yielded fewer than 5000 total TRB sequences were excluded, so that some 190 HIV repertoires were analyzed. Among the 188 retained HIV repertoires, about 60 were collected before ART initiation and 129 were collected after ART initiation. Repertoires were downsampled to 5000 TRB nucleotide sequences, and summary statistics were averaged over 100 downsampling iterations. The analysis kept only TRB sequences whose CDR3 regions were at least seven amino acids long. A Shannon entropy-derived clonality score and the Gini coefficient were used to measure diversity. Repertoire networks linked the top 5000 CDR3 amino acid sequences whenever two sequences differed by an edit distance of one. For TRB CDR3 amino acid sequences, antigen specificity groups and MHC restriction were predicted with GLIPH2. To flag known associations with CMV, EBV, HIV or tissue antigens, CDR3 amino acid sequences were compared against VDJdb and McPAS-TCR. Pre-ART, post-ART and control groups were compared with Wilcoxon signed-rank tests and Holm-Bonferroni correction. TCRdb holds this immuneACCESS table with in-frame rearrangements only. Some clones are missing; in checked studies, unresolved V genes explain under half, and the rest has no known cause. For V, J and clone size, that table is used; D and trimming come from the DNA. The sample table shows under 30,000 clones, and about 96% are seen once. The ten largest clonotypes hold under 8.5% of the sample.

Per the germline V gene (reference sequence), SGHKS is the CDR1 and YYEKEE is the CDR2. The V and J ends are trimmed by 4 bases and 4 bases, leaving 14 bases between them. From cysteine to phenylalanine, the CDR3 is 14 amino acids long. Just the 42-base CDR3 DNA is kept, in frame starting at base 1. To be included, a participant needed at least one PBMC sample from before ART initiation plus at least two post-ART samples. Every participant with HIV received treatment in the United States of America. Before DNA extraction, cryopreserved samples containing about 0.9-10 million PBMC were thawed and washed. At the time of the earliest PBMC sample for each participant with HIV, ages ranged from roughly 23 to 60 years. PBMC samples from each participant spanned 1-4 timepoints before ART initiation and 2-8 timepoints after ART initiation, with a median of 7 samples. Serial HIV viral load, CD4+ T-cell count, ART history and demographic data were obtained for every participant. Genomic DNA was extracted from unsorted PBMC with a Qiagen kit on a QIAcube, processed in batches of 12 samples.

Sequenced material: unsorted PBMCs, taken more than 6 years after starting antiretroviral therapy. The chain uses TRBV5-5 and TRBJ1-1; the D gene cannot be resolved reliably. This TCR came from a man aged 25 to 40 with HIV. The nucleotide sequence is TGTGCCAGCAGCCTGGGGTCTCTCACCACTGAAGCTTTCTTT. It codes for CASSLGSLTTEAFF. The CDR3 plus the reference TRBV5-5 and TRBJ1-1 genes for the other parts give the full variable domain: DAGVTQSPTHLIKTRGQQVTLRCSPISGHKSVSWYQQVLGQGPQFIFQYYEKEERGRGNFPDRFSARQFPNYSSELNVNALLLGDSALYLCASSLGSLTTEAFFGQGTRLTVV.